What follows are 14 T cell receptor beta chains derived from one specimen sequenced in a study of blood T cells in healthy people across ages. For the second PCR, which ran for 7 to 11 cycles, a sample-barcoded 5' primer and a J-beta primer mix were used. MiXCR, applied by TCRdb to the 5' RACE reads, yields one record per CDR3 protein. This sample has about a million distinct CDR3 sequences, with around two fifths found just once. Source material: blood. Receptors were obtained from a man in his late teens or twenties in good health.

V is TRBV12-3 or TRBV12-4 and J is TRBJ2-6, with D unclear. The CDR3 is made up of 13 amino acids. V gave up 7 bases and J gave up 1 base, with 5 bases separating them. CDR3 DNA: TGTGCCAGCATTCCTTCTGGGGCCAACGTCCTGACTTTC. It yields the protein CASIPSGANVLTF.

This clonotype was counted only a few times. This CDR3 is CASSQDGTTRNEQFF. The CDR3 DNA sequence: TGCGCCAGCAGCCAAGATGGGACGACCCGAAATGAGCAGTTCTTC. The chain carries TRBV4-3 and TRBJ2-1; D may be TRBD1 or TRBD2 (5 bases each). In germline, CDR1 is LGHNA, CDR2 YSLEER. Trimming cost V 0 bases and J 7 bases, with 13 bases left between them. CDR3 length: 15 amino acids.

This rearrangement joins TRBV7-8 to TRBJ2-1, with D perhaps matching TRBD1 (6 bases). The V end lost 0 bases, the J end lost 3 bases, and 9 bases lay between the germline ends. Looked up from germline, CDR1 is SGHVS and CDR2 is FQNEAQ. The CDR3 contains 15 residues. CDR3 in DNA: TGTGCCAGCAGCTTAGCGACAGGCGACTACAATGAGCAGTTCTTC. As protein: CASSLATGDYNEQFF.

The V and J genes are TRBV14 and TRBJ2-1, with unresolved D. Germline V gene data show CDR1 as SGHDN and CDR2 as FVKESK. Trimming removed 4 bases from V and 6 bases from J, with 13 bases in between. CDR3 size: 14 residues. CDR3 protein: CASSPVRLSNEQFF. The CDR3 DNA reads as TGTGCCAGCAGCCCAGTCCGATTGAGCAATGAGCAGTTCTTC.

This clonotype turned up a few times. The chain employs TRBV5-1 and TRBJ2-5, with 9 bases fitting TRBD1. The CDR3 extends over 15 amino acids. From germline, CDR1 is SGHRS and CDR2 YFSETQ. With V trimmed by 0 bases and J by 11 bases, 11 bases remained unmatched. The DNA for the CDR3 is TGCGCCAGCAGCTTGGTCGGGACAGGGACCAATGAGCAGTACTTC. It translates to CASSLVGTGTNEQYF.

This chain joins TRBV7-2 and TRBJ1-2; no clear D. This CDR3 is built from 15 residues. V dropped 5 bases and J dropped 4 bases, with 17 bases sitting between them. The germline V gene has CDR1 SGHTA and CDR2 FQGNSA. The CDR3 DNA follows: TGTGCCAGCAGCCGTACGTCGGGGATGAGCTATGGCTACACCTTC. It is translated as CASSRTSGMSYGYTF.

The V and J genes are TRBV20-1 and TRBJ1-6; D unresolved. Between the trimmed V and J ends, which lost 3 bases and 10 bases, there was a span of 13 bases. This CDR3 spans 13 amino acids. CDR1 and CDR2 from the germline V gene are DFQATT and SNEGSKA (reference sequence). CDR3 loop: CSASGVFGSPLHF. The CDR3 DNA reads as TGCAGTGCTAGCGGCGTATTTGGGTCACCCCTCCACTTT.

This chain uses TRBV12-3 or TRBV12-4 with TRBJ1-1, with 10 bases fitting TRBD1. This CDR3 comprises 14 residues. J lost 10 bases, V lost 5 bases, and 10 bases had no gene match. The CDR3 DNA follows: TGTGCCAGCAGTCAGGGACAGGGGAATTTTGGAGCTTTCTTT. It yields the protein CASSQGQGNFGAFF.

This clonotype was seen a handful of times. The chain couples TRBV10-3 to TRBJ2-1, with 11 bases lining up with TRBD1. Germline V lookup: CDR1 ENHRY, CDR2 SYGVKD. V was pared by 11 bases and J by 9 bases, with 12 bases of the junction left unmatched. The CDR3 has 14 amino acids. This chain's CDR3 is CAVGTGGATGEQFF. CDR3 in DNA: TGTGCCGTCGGGACAGGGGGAGCGACGGGTGAGCAGTTCTTC.

With respect to this clonotype: The junction differs from germline at one of its ends, possibly a read error. Written as DNA, the CDR3 is TGCGCCGGCAGCCAAGATTGGAACAGGGCGCAGTATTTT. Translated, it gives CAGSQDWNRAQYF. The chain employs TRBV4-3 and TRBJ2-3, with D maybe TRBD1 (6 bases). The length of the CDR3 is 13 residues. Germline V gives CDR1 LGHNA, CDR2 YSLEER.

This clonotype was observed a handful of times. The V and J genes are TRBV5-1 and TRBJ2-3; weak D call: TRBD1 (6 bases). Germline CDR1 reads SGHRS; CDR2 reads YFSETQ. This CDR3 comprises 13 residues. The ends were cut back, 7 bases at V and 0 bases at J, with 9 bases in the middle. The CDR3 reads CASGQKSTDTQYF. The DNA of the CDR3 is TGCGCCAGCGGACAGAAGAGCACAGATACGCAGTATTTT.

This sequence joins TRBV20-1 and TRBJ1-5; D is unclear. The V end lost 6 bases, the J end lost 4 bases, and 13 bases lay between the germline ends. The CDR3 is made up of 13 amino acids. Germline V lookup: CDR1 DFQATT, CDR2 SNEGSKA (reference sequence). This chain's CDR3 is CSAPLERNQPQHF. DNA of the CDR3: TGCAGTGCCCCGCTGGAGAGGAATCAGCCCCAGCATTTT.

This clonotype was seen only a few times. The chain has TRBV9 and TRBJ2-1; 11 nucleotides align to TRBD2. The CDR3 totals 14 residues. The V segment lost 6 bases and the J segment 7 bases; nucleotides outside the gene matches: 6. CDR1 SGDLS and CDR2 YYNGEE come from the germline V gene. The CDR3: CASKPSGGRNEQFF. In DNA, the CDR3 is TGTGCCAGCAAGCCTAGCGGGGGGCGGAATGAGCAGTTCTTC.

The chain couples TRBV28 to TRBJ1-5, with 7 bases fitting TRBD1. The J segment lost 4 bases and the V segment lost 5 bases, leaving 8 bases of the junction unmatched. Germline-derived CDR1 and CDR2 are MDHEN and SYDVKM. The CDR3 covers 15 residues. CDR3 loop: CASSIRGTVNQPQHF. The CDR3 DNA follows: TGTGCCAGCAGTATCAGGGGGACAGTTAATCAGCCCCAGCATTTT.